This entry lists 18 T cell receptor beta chains sequenced from one sample in a study of blood T cell repertoires in COVID-19. Here immunoSEQ multiplex PCR was the method, and the copy in TCRdb shows in-frame clones only, minus some. Of 65,000 to 70,000 clones detected, over 60% appear once; the ten largest clones hold less than 25%. The source material was peripheral blood. These receptors all come from a human donor in a cohort sampled during active COVID-19.

The chain carries TRBV3-1 (or the pseudogene TRBV3-2) and TRBJ2-5; TRBD2 is a possible D gene (6 bases). The V and J ends lost 3 bases and 5 bases respectively, with 16 bases between them. This CDR3 has 15 amino acids. Germline V lookup: CDR1 LGHDT, CDR2 YNNKEL (reference sequence). The CDR3 protein is CASSQVPTSRETQYF. CDR3 nucleotide sequence: TGTGCCAGCAGCCAGGTCCCAACTAGCCGGGAGACCCAGTACTTC.

Note on this clone: The DNA is left out, because the CDR3 cannot be placed on it with certainty; the CDR3 is given as TCRdb lists it. The rearrangement joins TRBV7-2 to TRBJ2-7; the DNA was not used to check the table's D call, TRBD1. Germline lookup yields CDR1 SGHTA and CDR2 FQGNSA. The CDR3 is 15 residues long, counting both termini. The CDR3 spells CASSLDISGQGARYF.

The gene calls are TRBV5-1 and TRBJ2-1; TRBD2 matches 7 bases. Unmatched junction bases numbered 18, after V lost 1 base and J lost 5 bases. The CDR3 length is 19 residues. From germline, CDR1 is SGHRS and CDR2 YFSETQ. The DNA of the CDR3 is TGCGCCAGCAGCTTGAGAGTTCGGGGGTCCAGCGGGGCCAACAATGAGCAGTTCTTC. Translation gives CASSLRVRGSSGANNEQFF.

The chain is built from TRBV27 and TRBJ2-6; possible D gene TRBD2, 5 bases. Germline-derived CDR1 and CDR2 are MNHEY and SMNVEV (reference sequence). V lost 5 bases and J lost 2, with 10 bases in between. The CDR3 contains 15 residues. CDR3 DNA sequence: TGTGCCAGCAGTCCCCTGGGAGCTGGGGCCAACGTCCTGACTTTC. Amino acids: CASSPLGAGANVLTF. The complete variable domain, with remaining parts taken from reference TRBV27 and TRBJ2-6, reads EAQVTQNPRYLITVTGKKLTVTCSQNMNHEYMSWYRQDPGLGLRQIYYSMNVEVTDKGDVPEGYKVSRKEKRNFPLILESPSPNQTSLYFCASSPLGAGANVLTFGAGSRLTVL.

The chain uses TRBV3-1 (or the pseudogene TRBV3-2) and TRBJ2-1, with 8 bases fitting TRBD1. Germline CDR1 is LGHDT and CDR2 is YNNKEL (reference sequence). The CDR3 runs to 17 residues. Unmatched junction bases numbered 9, after V lost 0 bases and J lost 5 bases. CDR3 loop: CASSQDVRDRGNNEQFF. In DNA, the CDR3 is TGTGCCAGCAGCCAAGATGTCCGAGACAGGGGAAACAATGAGCAGTTCTTC.

The genes are TRBV5-4 and TRBJ2-3; a weak D match, TRBD1 (5 bases). The length of the CDR3 is 15 residues. Germline V CDR1 and CDR2: SGHNT, YYREEE (reference sequence). The V end lost 3 bases, the J end lost 0 bases, and 11 bases lay between the germline ends. The CDR3 DNA sequence: TGTGCCAGCAGCTCGGACACCTCTAGCACAGATACGCAGTATTTT. This encodes CASSSDTSSTDTQYF.

The CDR3 DNA is TGTGCCAGCAGTCCCGGGACAGGGTCGGGTGTCTATGGCTACACCTTC. This translates into CASSPGTGSGVYGYTF. This sequence joins TRBV28 and TRBJ1-2; the match to TRBD1 covers 9 bases. Trimming took 5 bases from V and 4 from J; bases not matched to a gene: 11. The CDR3 consists of 16 residues. Germline V gene sequence: CDR1 MDHEN, CDR2 SYDVKM.

This chain links TRBV10-1 with TRBJ2-5; a weak D match, TRBD1 (5 bases). Germline V gene sequence: CDR1 WNHNN, CDR2 SYGVQD (reference sequence). V lost 4 bases to trimming and J lost 4 bases, with 10 bases between them. The CDR3 sequence is 13 residues long. The CDR3 reads CASSGPGSETQYF. The CDR3 DNA follows: TGCGCCAGCAGTGGACCAGGGTCAGAGACCCAGTACTTC.

The CDR3 DNA is TGTGCCAGCAGCCAGTTTTCGGGACAGGGGTTAGCCAAAAACATTCAGTACTTC. This translates into CASSQFSGQGLAKNIQYF. This sequence joins TRBV14 and TRBJ2-4; 10 bases align to TRBD1. Germline V gene sequence: CDR1 SGHDN, CDR2 FVKESK. V was pared by 3 bases and J by 0 bases, with 8 bases of the junction left unmatched. This CDR3 is built from 18 residues.

This rearrangement joins TRBV6-2 or TRBV6-3 to TRBJ2-3; possible D gene TRBD2, 5 bases. The CDR3 sequence is 16 residues long. Germline loops: CDR1 MNHEY, CDR2 SVGEGT. Trimming removed 6 bases from V and 2 bases from J, with 18 bases in between. The CDR3 reads CASSFGGGRDTDTQYF. The CDR3 nucleotides read TGTGCCAGCAGCTTCGGAGGAGGTCGGGACACAGATACGCAGTATTTT.

CDR3 region: CASSAPARPNNEQFF. For the CDR3, the DNA is TGTGCCAGTAGTGCGCCCGCTAGGCCTAACAATGAGCAGTTCTTC. This sequence joins TRBV19 and TRBJ2-1; no reliable D call. The V and J ends lost 5 bases and 5 bases respectively, with 16 bases between them. Germline V lookup: CDR1 LNHDA, CDR2 SQIVND (reference sequence). This CDR3 is 15 amino acids long.

The chain combines TRBV7-2 with TRBJ1-4; 8 bases align to TRBD1. Unmatched junction bases numbered 5, after V lost 8 bases and J lost 3 bases. Germline lookup yields CDR1 SGHTA and CDR2 FQGNSA. The CDR3 contains 14 residues. CDR3 DNA sequence: TGTGCCAGCCAGTCGGGACAGGCTAATGAAAAACTGTTTTTT. Its translation is CASQSGQANEKLFF.

This rearrangement joins TRBV28 to TRBJ2-1; weak D call: TRBD2 (7 bases). V lost 5 bases, J lost 0 bases, and 14 bases lay in between. The germline V gene has CDR1 MDHEN and CDR2 SYDVKM. The CDR3 is 16 amino acids. This CDR3 is CASSLGGDSSYNEQFF. CDR3 DNA: TGTGCCAGCAGTCTAGGGGGGGACTCCTCCTACAATGAGCAGTTCTTC.

The count of this clone is one. The genes are TRBV14 and TRBJ2-1, with 10 bases fitting TRBD2. The CDR3 covers 15 residues. Germline CDR1 SGHDN, CDR2 FVKESK. V was clipped by 2 bases and J by 8 bases; unmatched bases: 6. The CDR3 region has the DNA TGTGCCAGCAGCCAACTAGCGGGAGTTTCGTATGAGCAGTTCTTC. Its translation: CASSQLAGVSYEQFF.

The chain uses TRBV25-1 and TRBJ2-5, with 8 bases aligning to TRBD1. With 6 bases clipped from V and 3 bases from J, the junction kept 0 bases outside the gene matches. This CDR3 comprises 12 residues. Looked up from germline, CDR1 is MGHDK and CDR2 is SYGVNS. The CDR3 spells CASRDREETQYF. The CDR3 bases are TGTGCCAGCAGGGACAGGGAAGAGACCCAGTACTTC.

V gene TRBV7-2 combines with J gene TRBJ1-2; 8 bases are a match to TRBD1. Germline lookup yields CDR1 SGHTA and CDR2 FQGNSA. The V segment lost 0 bases and the J segment 7 bases; nucleotides outside the gene matches: 7. CDR3 length: 15 amino acids. In nucleotides, the CDR3 is TGTGCCAGCAGCTTAGCCCCCCAGGGGGCGGGTGGCTACACCTTC. As protein: CASSLAPQGAGGYTF.

The rearrangement joins TRBV3-1 (or the pseudogene TRBV3-2) to TRBJ1-4; TRBD1 aligns across 8 bases. The CDR3 totals 19 residues. V was pared by 0 bases and J by 8 bases, with 17 bases of the junction left unmatched. The germline V gene has CDR1 LGHDT and CDR2 YNNKEL (reference sequence). Written as DNA, the CDR3 is TGTGCCAGCAGCCAAGATGTCGGACAGGGACAAGCTAGTACGGAAAAACTGTTTTTT. Residues: CASSQDVGQGQASTEKLFF.

The sample holds one count of this clone. The DNA for the CDR3 is TGTGCCAGTAGTATAGTCCCATACACTGAAGCTTTCTTT. This encodes CASSIVPYTEAFF. This rearrangement joins TRBV19 to TRBJ1-1; D gene uncertain. The CDR3 covers 13 residues. Trimming shortened V by 1 base and J by 3 bases, and 6 bases separated the two germline ends. Germline CDR1 LNHDA, CDR2 SQIVND (reference sequence).